The next 15 T cell receptor beta chains were all read from a single sample in a study of blood T cell repertoires in COVID-19. Generated by immunoSEQ multiplex PCR, the TCRdb table keeps only in-frame clones and is missing some. The data hold around 54,000 clones, with around four fifths observed a single time. Sequencing was performed on PBMCs or T cells enriched from blood (not recorded which). Receptor source: a woman between 45 and 60 years old with acute COVID-19.

The rearrangement links TRBV4-2 to TRBJ1-6; no firm D call. CDR3 length equals 17 residues. The ends were cut back, 0 bases at V and 8 bases at J, with 17 bases in the middle. Germline CDR1 and CDR2: LGHNA and YNFKEQ. The CDR3 spells CASSQEVTPYGDSPLHF. CDR3 DNA sequence: TGTGCCAGCAGCCAAGAAGTGACGCCCTATGGAGATTCACCCCTCCACTTT.

The chain links TRBV14 to TRBJ1-4; D possibly corresponds to TRBD1 (5 bases). V shed 0 bases and J shed 5 bases, with 10 bases lying between them. This CDR3 contains 15 residues. Germline assignment: CDR1 SGHDN and CDR2 FVKESK. DNA for the CDR3: TGTGCCAGCAGCCAAGATTTACGGGGGAATGAAAAACTGTTTTTT. This translates into CASSQDLRGNEKLFF.

This clone was detected only a few times. The chain has TRBV6-5 and TRBJ1-2; 7 bases are shared with TRBD1. Germline values: CDR1 MNHEY, CDR2 SVGAGI. The CDR3 length is 13 residues. J gave up 4 bases and V 9 bases, and 8 bases lay outside the gene matches. The CDR3 DNA reads as TGTGCCAGTCGGACAGGTCACCTCTATGGCTACACCTTC. It translates to CASRTGHLYGYTF.

This clone was detected a few times. The V call is TRBV2, the J call TRBJ2-3, with 8 nucleotides matching TRBD1. V shed 5 bases, J shed 0 bases, and the junction held 13 bases outside the gene matches. Germline assignment: CDR1 SNHLY and CDR2 FYNNEI. This CDR3 spans 18 amino acids. The CDR3 DNA reads as TGTGCCAGCAGTCCCAACCGACAGGGGCCTACTAGCACAGATACGCAGTATTTT. This sequence encodes CASSPNRQGPTSTDTQYF.

V usage is TRBV28 and J usage is TRBJ1-2, with TRBD1 identical over 9 bases. After removal of 6 bases from V and 5 bases from J, the junction contained 16 bases not matched to a gene. This CDR3 is 17 amino acids long. The germline V gene has CDR1 MDHEN and CDR2 SYDVKM. CDR3 amino acids: CASSTGTGNFRGYGYTF. The CDR3 DNA is TGTGCCAGCAGCACCGGGACAGGGAATTTTCGGGGGTATGGCTACACCTTC.

The V gene is TRBV7-3, the J gene TRBJ2-1; 10 positions match TRBD2. Losses at the gene ends were 8 bases for V and 9 bases for J; bases not matched to a gene: 10. Looked up from germline, CDR1 is SGHTA and CDR2 is FQGTGA. This CDR3 has 14 residues. In DNA, the CDR3 is TGTGCCAGCCGTCAAGCGGGGGGGCCTGGTGAGCAGTTCTTC. Its protein product is CASRQAGGPGEQFF.

This chain uses TRBV5-6 with TRBJ2-7; TRBD1 might be the D (6 bases). The CDR3 has 14 residues. The germline V gene encodes CDR1 SGHDT and CDR2 YYEEEE. V lost 0 bases to trimming and J lost 3 bases, with 10 bases between them. CDR3: CASSLGRTDYEQYF. CDR3 DNA sequence: TGTGCCAGCAGCTTGGGTCGGACAGACTACGAGCAGTACTTC.

The J gene is TRBJ1-1, the V gene TRBV4-1; the D is unclear. Germline V lookup: CDR1 MGHRA, CDR2 YSYEKL. The V end was cut by 3 bases, the J end by 1 base, with 9 bases between. The CDR3 runs to 14 residues. CDR3 in amino acids: CASSQETANTEAFF. The CDR3 DNA reads TGCGCCAGCAGCCAGGAAACAGCGAACACTGAAGCTTTCTTT.

The chain is built from TRBV3-1 (or the pseudogene TRBV3-2) and TRBJ2-4; D is perhaps TRBD2 (7 bases). Between the trimmed V and J ends, which lost 6 bases and 1 base, there was a span of 13 bases. Germline V gene data show CDR1 as LGHDT and CDR2 as YNNKEL (reference sequence). The CDR3 is 15 amino acids. The DNA for the CDR3 is TGTGCCAGCAGTTTGGGAGGGGGGGCCAAAAACATTCAGTACTTC. Translated, it gives CASSLGGGAKNIQYF.

The chain uses TRBV7-8 and TRBJ2-3; the D gene is possibly TRBD2 (7 bases). V was clipped by 5 bases and J by 0 bases, with 15 bases between them. CDR1 and CDR2 (germline): SGHVS, FQNEAQ. The CDR3 contains 16 residues. The CDR3 spells CASSLRRGHSTDTQYF. The CDR3 DNA reads TGTGCCAGCAGCCTAAGGCGGGGGCATAGCACAGATACGCAGTATTTT.

V is TRBV4-1 and J is TRBJ1-4; 9 bases match TRBD1. The ends lost 6 bases at V and 7 bases at J; junction bases unmatched: 9. The germline CDR1 and CDR2 sequences are MGHRA and YSYEKL. This CDR3 region has 15 residues. The CDR3 DNA is TGCGCCAGCAGGGTAGCTCGGACAGGGGCTGAAAAACTGTTTTTT. Translated, it gives CASRVARTGAEKLFF.

The rearrangement joins TRBV5-5 to TRBJ1-2; TRBD1 agrees at 7 bases. The V gene's germline CDR1 is SGHKS and CDR2 YYEKEE (reference sequence). The V segment lost 0 bases and the J segment 2 bases; nucleotides outside the gene matches: 7. This CDR3 region has 16 residues. This CDR3 reads CASSLGNRGSNYGYTF. In DNA, the CDR3 is TGTGCCAGCAGCTTGGGGAACAGGGGATCCAACTATGGCTACACCTTC. Complete variable domain (other parts from reference TRBV5-5 and TRBJ1-2): DAGVTQSPTHLIKTRGQQVTLRCSPISGHKSVSWYQQVLGQGPQFIFQYYEKEERGRGNFPDRFSARQFPNYSSELNVNALLLGDSALYLCASSLGNRGSNYGYTFGSGTRLTVV.

The chain carries TRBV4-2 and TRBJ1-4; D remains ambiguous. Trimming cost V 1 base and J 8 bases, with 11 bases left between them. Per germline, CDR1 LGHNA and CDR2 YNFKEQ. The CDR3 consists of 14 residues. The DNA of the CDR3 is TGTGCCAGCAGCCAAGGTGGAGCCGGGGAAAAACTGTTTTTT. This encodes CASSQGGAGEKLFF.

The table lists this clone with a count of one. The chain employs TRBV21-1 and TRBJ2-7; whether TRBD1, the table's D call, matches the DNA was not checked. TRBV21-1 is listed as a pseudogene. The CDR3 has 10 amino acids. The CDR3, as DNA: TGTGCCCGCAGACAGTACGAGCAGTACTTC. It is translated as CARRQYEQYF.

This chain joins TRBV4-1 and TRBJ2-5, with 12 bases matching TRBD2. CDR1 MGHRA and CDR2 YSYEKL come from the germline V gene. The CDR3 spans 16 residues. Trimming removed 4 bases from V and 4 bases from J; junction bases left unmatched: 7. In DNA form, the CDR3 reads TGCGCCAGCAGCCCTAGCGGGGGGGCCGGAGGAGAGACCCAGTACTTC. Its protein is CASSPSGGAGGETQYF.